This T cell receptor (beta chain) was captured by sequencing in a study of shared clonotypes between healthy human individuals. Measured with immunoSEQ multiplex PCR; TCRdb has only the in-frame clones, and not every one. Of a few million clones detected, approximately 95% appear once; the ten largest clones hold 0.39%. Germline trimming cut 2 bases from V and 1 base from J; bases unmatched to any gene: 4. CDR3 length: 15 amino acids. The germline V gene has CDR1 SGHRS and CDR2 YFSETQ. This clone appeared once. The same CDR3 can be traced to other DNA sequences in this sample. Material for sequencing was naive CD4+ T cells from PBMCs. Subset here: CD45RA+ positively selected. V gene TRBV5-1 combines with J gene TRBJ2-3; 7 bases line up with TRBD2. This clonotype was obtained from a man between 18 and 35 years old in good health. Some clones in this sample may be carry-over from other donors' samples. CDR3 sequence: CASSLAGFGTDTQYF. In DNA form, the CDR3 reads TGCGCCAGCAGCTTAGCGGGATTTGGCACAGATACGCAGTATTTT.